A selection of T cell receptor beta chains follows, all from one sample in a study of T cell responses to AZD1222 COVID-19 vaccine. The method was immunoSEQ multiplex PCR; TCRdb's version includes in-frame clones alone and lacks a portion of them. The sample has about 160,000 clones; 92% are singletons. The material was peripheral blood, obtained 28 days after the second AZD1222 dose. These receptors originate from an adult who received the AZD1222 COVID-19 vaccine. Both conserved end residues are part of each CDR3. Fields, in order: clone size, J gene, V gene, D gene, CDR3 protein, CDR3 DNA. A D gene is named only where the DNA matches it firmly. Clone sizes are given selectively: once, few, many, or a class where the clone is expanded.

>-|TRBJ1-5|TRBV2|-
CASDQGTVEDQPQHF
TGTGCCAGCGACCAGGGCACCGTGGAGGATCAGCCCCAGCATTTT
>-|TRBJ1-4|TRBV6-5|-
CASSMQGGGREKLFF
TGTGCCAGCAGTATGCAGGGTGGAGGGCGGGAAAAACTGTTTTTT
>-|TRBJ1-1|TRBV28|TRBD1
CASTTGTGSLEAFF
TGTGCCAGCACCACCGGGACAGGGAGCCTTGAAGCTTTCTTT
>-|TRBJ1-5|TRBV5-1|-
CASRSGEGQPQHF
TGCGCCAGCAGATCAGGGGAGGGCCAGCCCCAGCATTTT
>-|TRBJ2-7|TRBV5-1|TRBD2
CASSPTSGRWYEQYF
TGCGCCAGCAGCCCGACTAGCGGGAGATGGTACGAGCAGTACTTC
>-|TRBJ1-5|TRBV15|-
CATSRGGHQPQHF
TGTGCCACCAGCAGAGGAGGACATCAGCCCCAGCATTTT
>-|TRBJ2-7|TRBV27|TRBD2
CASSLGRLAGDYEQYF
TGTGCCAGCAGTTTGGGCCGACTAGCGGGAGATTACGAGCAGTACTTC
>-|TRBJ2-7|TRBV6-1|-
CASSDEGVLIYEQYF
TGTGCCAGCAGTGATGAGGGAGTTCTTATTTACGAGCAGTACTTC
>-|TRBJ1-3|TRBV6-9|TRBD1
CASSSQGSSGNTIYF
TGTGCCAGCAGTTCACAGGGGAGCTCTGGAAACACCATATATTTT
>-|TRBJ1-2|TRBV19|TRBD1
CATARTGGQSYGYTF
TGTGCCACCGCCCGGACAGGGGGCCAGTCATATGGCTACACCTTC
>-|TRBJ1-1|TRBV7-3|-
CASSFLQVGNTEAFF
TGTGCCAGCAGCTTCCTTCAGGTGGGGAACACTGAAGCTTTCTTT
>-|TRBJ2-5|TRBV5-1|-
CASSARGGETQYF
TGCGCCAGCAGCGCCAGGGGTGGTGAGACCCAGTACTTC
>-|TRBJ1-2|TRBV10-2|-
CASGSNYGYTF
TGCGCCAGCGGGTCCAACTATGGCTACACCTTC
>few|TRBJ2-5|TRBV19|-
CASSGGRQETQYF
TGTGCCAGTAGTGGGGGACGGCAAGAGACCCAGTACTTC
>-|TRBJ1-5|TRBV11-3|-
CASSLDGYQPQHF
TGTGCCAGCAGCTTAGATGGCTATCAGCCCCAGCATTTT
>-|TRBJ1-1|TRBV4-3|TRBD1
CASSPGTGSVNTEAFF
TGCGCCAGCAGTCCCGGGACAGGGTCGGTGAACACTGAAGCTTTCTTT
>-|TRBJ1-2|TRBV19|-
CASMFATDYGYTF
TGTGCCAGTATGTTCGCAACAGATTATGGCTACACCTTC
>-|TRBJ1-3|TRBV6-2/TRBV6-3|-
CASSDIRDIYYSGNTIYF
TGTGCCAGCAGTGACATCCGGGACATATACTACTCTGGAAACACCATATATTTT
>-|TRBJ2-7|TRBV28|-
CASSLVLTPYEQYF
TGTGCCAGCAGTTTAGTACTTACTCCTTACGAGCAGTACTTC
>-|TRBJ2-7|TRBV10-3|-
CAISESQRKGSYEQYF
TGTGCCATCAGTGAGTCCCAGCGGAAGGGCTCCTACGAGCAGTACTTC
>once|TRBJ2-7|TRBV4-2|TRBD2
CASSEGLADAYEQYF
TGTGCCAGCAGCGAGGGACTAGCGGACGCCTACGAGCAGTACTTC
>-|TRBJ2-7|TRBV19|-
CASSPGRGHNYEQYF
TGTGCCAGTTCTCCGGGAAGGGGACATAACTACGAGCAGTACTTC
>-|TRBJ1-4|TRBV29-1|TRBD1
CSVGRQGPEGKLFF
TGCAGCGTTGGAAGACAGGGCCCCGAAGGGAAACTGTTTTTT
>-|TRBJ2-1|TRBV5-4|TRBD2
CASSRTSGSYNEQFF
TGTGCCAGCAGCCGGACTAGCGGGTCTTACAATGAGCAGTTCTTC
>-|TRBJ1-1|TRBV5-1|-
CASSSGTMNTEAFF
TGCGCCAGCAGCTCTGGGACAATGAACACTGAAGCTTTCTTT
>-|TRBJ2-7|TRBV3-1/TRBV3-2|-
CASSQGVPTRLYYEQYF
TGTGCCAGCAGCCAAGGGGTTCCTACTAGGCTCTACTACGAGCAGTACTTC
>-|TRBJ2-2|TRBV4-3|-
CASSKAGRGTGELFF
TGCGCCAGCAGCAAAGCTGGTCGGGGCACCGGGGAGCTGTTTTTT
>-|TRBJ1-3|TRBV4-3|-
CASSLDRSGNTIYF
TGCGCCAGCAGCCTTGACAGGTCTGGAAACACCATATATTTT
>-|TRBJ2-1|TRBV7-2|TRBD2
CASSLGLAGDEQFF
TGTGCCAGCAGCTTGGGACTAGCGGGAGATGAGCAGTTCTTC
>-|TRBJ1-6|TRBV10-3|-
CAISETDNSPLHF
TGTGCCATCAGTGAGACGGACAATTCACCCCTCCACTTT